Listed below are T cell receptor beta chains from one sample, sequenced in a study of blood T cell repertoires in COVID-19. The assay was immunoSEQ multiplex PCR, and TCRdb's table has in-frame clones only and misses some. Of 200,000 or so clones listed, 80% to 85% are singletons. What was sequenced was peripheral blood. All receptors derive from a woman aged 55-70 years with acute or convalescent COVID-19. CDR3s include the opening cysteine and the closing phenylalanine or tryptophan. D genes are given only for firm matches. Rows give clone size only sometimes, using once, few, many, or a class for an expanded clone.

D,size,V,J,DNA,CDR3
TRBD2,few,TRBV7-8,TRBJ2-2,TGTGCCAGCATTTCTAGCGGGGGGGCCGCAACCGGGGAGCTGTTTTTT,CASISSGGAATGELFF
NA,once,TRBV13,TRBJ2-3,TGTGCCAGCAGCTGGACAGTCACAGATACGCAGTATTTT,CASSWTVTDTQYF
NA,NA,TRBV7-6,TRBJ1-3,TGTGCCAGCAGCTTATTCGACAGTTCGGGAAACACCATATATTTT,CASSLFDSSGNTIYF
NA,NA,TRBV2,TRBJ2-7,TGTGCCAGCAGAACGGGGGTCTACGAGCAGTACTTC,CASRTGVYEQYF
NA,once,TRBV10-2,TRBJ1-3,TGCGCCAGCAGTCATAACCCCGGGACATTTGACTCTGGAAACACCATATATTTT,CASSHNPGTFDSGNTIYF
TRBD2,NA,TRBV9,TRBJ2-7,TGTGCCAGCAGCGTCAAAGCGGGGGTCATCTACGAGCAGTACTTC,CASSVKAGVIYEQYF
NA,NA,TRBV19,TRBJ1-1,TGTGCCAGTAGTCGAGACAGGTACAACACTGAAGCTTTCTTT,CASSRDRYNTEAFF
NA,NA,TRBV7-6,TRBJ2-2,TGTGCCAGCAGCTTAGGATTGCGGGGGCAGAACACCGGGGAGCTGTTTTTT,CASSLGLRGQNTGELFF
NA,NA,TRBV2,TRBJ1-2,TGTGCCAGCAGTGAAGCAGGCGGGTTTGGCTACACCTTC,CASSEAGGFGYTF
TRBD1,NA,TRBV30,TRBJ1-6,TGTGCCTGGAGTTACCGGTGGGACAGCTATAATTCACCCCTCCACTTT,CAWSYRWDSYNSPLHF
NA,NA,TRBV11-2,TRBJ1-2,TGTGCCAGCAGCTTAGTCTCAGGGTTTGGCTACACCTTC,CASSLVSGFGYTF
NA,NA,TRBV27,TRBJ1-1,TGTGCCAGCAGACATCAACAGAACACTGAAGCTTTCTTT,CASRHQQNTEAFF
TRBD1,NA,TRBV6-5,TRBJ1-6,TGTGCCAGCAGTCCCGGGACAGGAGAATCACCCCTCCACTTT,CASSPGTGESPLHF
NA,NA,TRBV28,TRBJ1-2,TGTGCCAGCACCAACAAAGGGAGGGGGAGAAACTATGGCTACACCTTC,CASTNKGRGRNYGYTF
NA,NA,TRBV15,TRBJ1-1,TGTGCCACCAGCAGGATGACAGGCACTGAAGCTTTCTTT,CATSRMTGTEAFF
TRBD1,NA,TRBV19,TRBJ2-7,TGTGCCAGTAGCTGGACAGGGGGCTACGAGCAGTACTTC,CASSWTGGYEQYF
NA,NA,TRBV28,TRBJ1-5,TGTGCCAGCAGTCCCCCGACAGGAATTCATCAGCCCCAGCATTTT,CASSPPTGIHQPQHF
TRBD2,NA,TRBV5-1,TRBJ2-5,TGCGCCAGCAGCTCGACTAGCGGGGGGTTAGAGACCCAGTACTTC,CASSSTSGGLETQYF
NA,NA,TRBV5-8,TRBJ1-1,TGTGCCAGCAGCTTTAACCGGGGAACTGAAGCTTTCTTT,CASSFNRGTEAFF
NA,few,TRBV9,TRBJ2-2,TGTGCCAGCAGCGTAGGGCAGGGCAGCACCGGGGAGCTGTTTTTT,CASSVGQGSTGELFF
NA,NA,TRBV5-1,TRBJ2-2,TGCGCCAGCAGCCAAGGGGTTTGGGCCGGGGAGCTGTTTTTT,CASSQGVWAGELFF
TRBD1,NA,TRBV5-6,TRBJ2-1,TGTGCCAGCAGCTTCCGGGACAGGGGATCCTACAATGAGCAGTTCTTC,CASSFRDRGSYNEQFF
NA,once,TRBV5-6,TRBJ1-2,TGTGCCAGCAGCTTGGGAGGTTATGACTACACCTTC,CASSLGGYDYTF
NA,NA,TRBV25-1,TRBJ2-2,TGTGCCAGCAGGAGCACAGCCGACACCGGGGAGCTGTTTTTT,CASRSTADTGELFF
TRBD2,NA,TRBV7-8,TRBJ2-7,TGTGCCAGCAGCTTTAGCGGGGGGTCCTACGAGCAGTACTTC,CASSFSGGSYEQYF
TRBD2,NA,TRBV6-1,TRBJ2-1,TGTGCCAGCAGTGAGAGAAGGCTAGCGGGGTACAATGAGCAGTTCTTC,CASSERRLAGYNEQFF
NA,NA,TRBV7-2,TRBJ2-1,TGTGCCAGCAGCAACGGGTATGATGAGCAGTTCTTC,CASSNGYDEQFF